These 5 T cell receptor beta chains share one sample of origin, sequenced in a study of shared clonotypes between healthy human individuals. Repertoires were generated with immunoSEQ multiplex PCR, while TCRdb's copy carries only in-frame clones and drops some. The sample has around 2,000,000 clones, 95% seen once. Input material: naive CD4+ T cells sorted from blood. Sample subset: CD45RA+ positively selected. All receptors come from a man younger than 35 in good health.

The J gene is TRBJ2-1, the V gene TRBV7-3, with 8 nucleotides matching TRBD1. The germline CDR1 and CDR2 sequences are SGHTA and FQGTGA. V dropped 5 bases and J dropped 5; count of bases not matched to a gene: 17. The CDR3 spans 18 residues. CDR3 residues: CASSPGSGGPFRNNEQFF. The CDR3 nucleotides read TGTGCCAGCAGCCCTGGATCAGGGGGCCCTTTTCGGAACAATGAGCAGTTCTTC.

The rearrangement links TRBV11-2 to TRBJ2-3, with D possibly matching TRBD1 (6 bases). Per germline, CDR1 SGHAT and CDR2 FQNNGV. CDR3 size: 16 residues. V was clipped by 5 bases and J by 2 bases, with 17 bases between them. DNA for the CDR3: TGTGCCAGCAGCCTAGGGGGTAATAGTCCCACAGATACGCAGTATTTT. Its protein product is CASSLGGNSPTDTQYF.

The chain is built from TRBV9 and TRBJ2-7; D is ambiguous. V was clipped by 0 bases and J by 2 bases, with 9 bases between them. The germline V gene encodes CDR1 SGDLS and CDR2 YYNGEE. The CDR3 totals 14 residues. The CDR3 sequence is CASSVGYSTYEQYF. In DNA form, the CDR3 reads TGTGCCAGCAGCGTAGGGTACAGTACCTACGAGCAGTACTTC.

The chain is built from TRBV5-1 and TRBJ2-3, with 10 bases lining up with TRBD2. The germline CDR1 and CDR2 sequences are SGHRS and YFSETQ. The CDR3 runs to 15 residues. With V trimmed by 4 bases and J by 2 bases, 4 bases remained unmatched. CDR3 protein: CASSPTSGFTDTQYF. The CDR3 DNA is TGCGCCAGCAGCCCGACTAGCGGGTTCACAGATACGCAGTATTTT.

The chain uses TRBV5-6 and TRBJ2-7; D is perhaps TRBD1 (11 bases). The germline V and J ends were trimmed by 4 bases and 8 bases, with 31 bases remaining between them. Germline V gives CDR1 SGHDT, CDR2 YYEEEE. The CDR3 totals 18 residues. In nucleotides, the CDR3 is TGTGCCAGCAGCCCCGGGACAGGGGGTAGGCTAGCGGGAGAGAAGCAGTACTTC. Translated: CASSPGTGGRLAGEKQYF.